This T cell receptor (beta chain) was recovered during a study of blood T cell repertoires in COVID-19. Generated by immunoSEQ multiplex PCR, the TCRdb table keeps only in-frame clones and is missing some. The sample consists of fewer than 300,000 clones, around 82% of them appearing once. The receptor was derived from a woman between 50 and 59 years old who had recovered from COVID-19. Sequenced sample: peripheral blood.

DNA of the CDR3: TGTGCCAGTAGTCTTCAGGGTCTCATGAACACTGAAGCTTTCTTT. It yields the protein CASSLQGLMNTEAFF. The J gene is TRBJ1-1, the V gene TRBV19; D might be TRBD1 (5 bases). Trimming shortened V by 5 bases and J by 0 bases, and 13 bases separated the two germline ends. The germline V gene has CDR1 LNHDA and CDR2 SQIVND (reference sequence). The CDR3 has 15 residues.